This TCR beta chain was identified during a study of regulatory and conventional T cells in RAG deficiency. Findings and limits, study-wide: RAG-deficient patients showed markedly lower Shannon entropy and higher Simpson indices than control T-cell subsets. Treg unique TCR beta sequences were about 91-fold fewer in Omenn syndrome and CID/AS patients than controls.

The method was immunoSEQ multiplex PCR; TCRdb's version includes in-frame clones alone and lacks a portion of them. The profile shows 2,500 to 3,500 clones, roughly 94% of them singletons. In regard to this clone: Its target is not known.

This CDR3 contains 17 residues. CDR1 and CDR2 (germline): SEHNR, FQNEAQ (reference sequence). J lost 4 bases, V lost 5 bases, and 11 bases had no gene match. The sorted regulatory T cells were CD4+, CD25-high and CD127-low, with genomic DNA sequenced. The same data also went into a second study, on regulatory T cells. That source adds: The primer mix had 52 TRBV and 13 TRBJ primers.

Sequencing input: CD4+ Tregs sorted from blood. This sequence joins TRBV7-9 and TRBJ2-3, with 11 bases lining up with TRBD2. The source is a human donor in good health. This chain's CDR3 is CASSRFLSGRVADTQYF. For the CDR3, the DNA is TGTGCCAGCAGCCGATTCCTTAGCGGGAGGGTAGCAGATACGCAGTATTTT.